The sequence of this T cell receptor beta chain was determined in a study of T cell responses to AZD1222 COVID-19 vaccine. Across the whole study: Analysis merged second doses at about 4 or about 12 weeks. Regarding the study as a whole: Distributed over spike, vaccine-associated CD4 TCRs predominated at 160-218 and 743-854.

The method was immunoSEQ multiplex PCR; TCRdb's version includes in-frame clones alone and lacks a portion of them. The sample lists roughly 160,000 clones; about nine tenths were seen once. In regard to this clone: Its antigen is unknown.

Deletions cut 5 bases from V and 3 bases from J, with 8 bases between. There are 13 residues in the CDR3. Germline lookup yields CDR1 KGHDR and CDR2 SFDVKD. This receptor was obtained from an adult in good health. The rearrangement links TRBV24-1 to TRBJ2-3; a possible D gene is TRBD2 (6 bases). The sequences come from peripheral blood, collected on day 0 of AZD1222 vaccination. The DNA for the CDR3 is TGTGCCACCAGTGGGGGGGTGACAGATACGCAGTATTTT. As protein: CATSGGVTDTQYF.